These 9 T cell receptor beta chains originate from one sample sequenced in a study of Graves' ophthalmopathy and Graves' hyperthyroidism (dated by TCRdb to the late 2010s). The data were produced on an Illumina HiSeq 2000. TCR beta CDR3 regions were amplified from RNA transcripts for repertoire sequencing. HTBI primers and the Qiagen OneStep RT-PCR kit were used in a first-round RT-PCR, which was followed by a second-round multiplex PCR, size selection and purification. In TCRdb, the public reads were trimmed at Q25 with fastp and aligned with MiXCR, with productive beta chains retained. Identical CDR3 proteins give one entry, which carries the most common genes and DNA. This sample is represented by 500,000 to 700,000 distinct CDR3 sequences; 22% of them were singletons. Approximately 7% of the sample goes to the ten largest clones. The sequencing input was peripheral blood. These receptors originate from a woman between 18 and 29 years old with stable Graves' hyperthyroidism. Some clones in this sample may be carry-over from other donors' samples. Donor details come from another sample of the same person, matched by shared clones.

This clonotype has a count of ten or more. The chain couples TRBV12-3 or TRBV12-4 to TRBJ2-7; 12 bases match TRBD2. The V and J ends lost 7 bases and 5 bases, in that order; junction bases with no gene match: 12. CDR3 length equals 16 residues. The CDR3 sequence: CASTGGTSGPRDEQYF. The CDR3 coding sequence is TGTGCCAGCACTGGGGGGACTAGCGGGCCGAGGGACGAGCAGTACTTC.

This chain uses TRBV25-1 with TRBJ1-5, with TRBD1 as a possible D gene (6 bases). There are 17 residues in the CDR3. CDR1 is MGHDK, CDR2 SYGVNS, per germline. V lost 0 bases to trimming and J lost 6 bases, with 18 bases between them. The CDR3 here is CASSEYRGPQMGQPQHF. CDR3 nucleotide sequence: TGTGCCAGCAGTGAATACAGGGGCCCTCAAATGGGTCAGCCCCAGCATTTT.

The chain is built from TRBV12-3 or TRBV12-4 and TRBJ1-2, with 8 bases matching TRBD1. The J segment lost 8 bases and the V segment lost 3 bases, leaving 14 bases of the junction unmatched. This CDR3 spans 16 amino acids. This chain's CDR3 is CASSFVSQTGGQGYTF. For the CDR3, the DNA is TGTGCCAGCAGTTTTGTCTCCCAAACAGGGGGTCAGGGCTACACCTTC.

This clonotype was counted ten times or more. The chain employs TRBV24-1 and TRBJ1-5; D possibly corresponds to TRBD1 (6 bases). Trimming cost V 5 bases and J 2 bases, with 15 bases left between them. CDR1 is KGHDR, CDR2 SFDVKD, per germline. The CDR3 has 16 amino acids. The CDR3 coding sequence is TGTGCCACCAGTGGTAGGGGGGGTTCTGGCAATCAGCCCCAGCATTTT. Protein sequence: CATSGRGGSGNQPQHF.

This rearrangement joins TRBV6-2 or TRBV6-3 to TRBJ2-5; no reliable D call. The better agreement between TRBJ1-2 and the DNA end casts doubt on the J call. This CDR3 has 12 residues. CDR1 MNHEY and CDR2 SVGEGT come from the germline V gene. For the CDR3, the DNA is TGTGCCAGCAGTTACGAGGCGCGTGGCTACACCTTC. Its translation is CASSYEARGYTF.

This clonotype was seen many times. The V and J genes are TRBV14 and TRBJ1-2; perhaps TRBD1 as D (6 bases). V lost 0 bases, J lost 4 bases, and 12 bases lay in between. The germline V gene has CDR1 SGHDN and CDR2 FVKESK. The CDR3 extends over 15 amino acids. The CDR3 bases are TGTGCCAGCAGCCAAGAGAACAGGGCGATCTATGGCTACACCTTC. It specifies CASSQENRAIYGYTF.

With regard to this clonotype: Since the CDR3 does not end with the conserved phenylalanine or tryptophan, this likely comes from a read error. The rearrangement joins TRBV30 to TRBJ1-1; 9 positions match TRBD1. Germline values: CDR1 GTSNPN, CDR2 SVGIG (reference sequence). The V segment lost 1 base and the J segment 4 bases; nucleotides outside the gene matches: 10. CDR3 length: 16 residues. This chain's CDR3 is CAWSDEQGARVTEAFY. The CDR3 DNA is TGTGCCTGGAGTGACGAACAGGGGGCGCGGGTCACTGAAGCTTTCTAT.

This clonotype was seen at least ten times. This chain links TRBV5-1 with TRBJ1-2; a possible D gene is TRBD1 (5 bases). V gave up 5 bases and J gave up 8 bases, with 13 bases separating them. CDR1 and CDR2 (germline): SGHRS, YFSETQ. The CDR3 is 12 residues long. The CDR3 region is CASSYAGGGYTF. In DNA form, the CDR3 reads TGCGCCAGCAGTTATGCGGGGGGAGGCTACACCTTC.

J is TRBJ1-5 and V is TRBV12-3 or TRBV12-4, with D unclear. The V end was cut by 7 bases, the J end by 0 bases, with 10 bases between. The CDR3 extends over 14 amino acids. The DNA of the CDR3 is TGTGCCAGCACCCCGGAGATTAGCAATCAGCCCCAGCATTTT. Translating it yields CASTPEISNQPQHF.